Listed below are T cell receptor beta chains from one sample, sequenced in a study of blood T cell repertoires in COVID-19. Assay used: immunoSEQ multiplex PCR; TCRdb lists only in-frame clones, some missing. This table holds 89,000 or so clones, approximately 88% found once. Material for sequencing was peripheral blood. Receptors originate from a man aged 50-59 years with COVID-19, enrolled during active disease. Each CDR3 is given with its conserved first and last residue. Only part of the rows carry a size: once, few, many, or a class if the clone is expanded.

v_gene,j_gene,abundance,CDR3aa
TRBV6-5,TRBJ1-2,NA,CASASGTGDYGYTF
TRBV12-3/TRBV12-4,TRBJ1-5,NA,CASTLAPRQPQHF
TRBV3-1/TRBV3-2,TRBJ2-1,NA,CASSLLALAGAVEQFF
TRBV30,TRBJ1-5,once,CAWSLGEREPQHF
TRBV5-1,TRBJ1-4,NA,CASNQSPGSSVEKLFF
TRBV2,TRBJ1-3,few,CASSTGSGNTIYF
TRBV6-6,TRBJ2-7,NA,CASRAGTGGNEQYF
TRBV6-2/TRBV6-3,TRBJ2-1,NA,CASSYVRGLAGSPYNEQFF
TRBV19,TRBJ1-2,NA,CASRFGQRYGYTF
TRBV23-1,TRBJ2-1,NA,CAIIPFLGGAGASYNEQFF
TRBV27,TRBJ1-1,once,CASSLLQGLEAFF
TRBV7-2,TRBJ2-7,NA,CASGPRGTGEQYF
TRBV7-2,TRBJ2-7,once,CASSLVGTVYEQYF
TRBV2,TRBJ2-7,NA,CASSELRDRNEQYF
TRBV4-2,TRBJ2-6,NA,CASSQDNRVTGANVLTF
TRBV6-2/TRBV6-3,TRBJ2-2,NA,CASSYVTSLTGELFF
TRBV7-2,TRBJ1-1,many,CASSLSSGNTEAFF
TRBV5-1,TRBJ2-2,NA,CASSLAQGGNTGELFF
TRBV19,TRBJ2-1,NA,CASTGLGSNEQFF
TRBV4-2,TRBJ1-6,NA,CASSQEPRGHNSPLHF
TRBV5-1,TRBJ2-7,NA,CASSRRTATYEQYF
TRBV7-2,TRBJ1-3,NA,CASSLVGSRGVGNTIYF
TRBV19,TRBJ2-1,NA,CASSILRTGGDEQFF
TRBV3-1/TRBV3-2,TRBJ2-7,NA,CASSQDSSRTYEQYF
TRBV12-3/TRBV12-4,TRBJ1-4,NA,CASTNDRVEKLFF
TRBV28,TRBJ1-6,once,CASMDRGFSPLHF
TRBV5-1,TRBJ2-5,NA,CASSPGGGRETQYF
TRBV19,TRBJ1-2,NA,CASSIEAQGVYGYTF
TRBV14,TRBJ1-6,NA,CASSQDRGNSPLHF
TRBV9,TRBJ1-5,NA,CASSVHRPRGRPQHF
TRBV11-3,TRBJ1-3,NA,CASSGDQGYTIYF
TRBV5-5,TRBJ2-1,NA,CASSLAGWAAGEQFF
TRBV6-5,TRBJ1-5,NA,CASSSINRGGQPQHF
TRBV11-2,TRBJ2-7,NA,CASSFSSDYEQYF